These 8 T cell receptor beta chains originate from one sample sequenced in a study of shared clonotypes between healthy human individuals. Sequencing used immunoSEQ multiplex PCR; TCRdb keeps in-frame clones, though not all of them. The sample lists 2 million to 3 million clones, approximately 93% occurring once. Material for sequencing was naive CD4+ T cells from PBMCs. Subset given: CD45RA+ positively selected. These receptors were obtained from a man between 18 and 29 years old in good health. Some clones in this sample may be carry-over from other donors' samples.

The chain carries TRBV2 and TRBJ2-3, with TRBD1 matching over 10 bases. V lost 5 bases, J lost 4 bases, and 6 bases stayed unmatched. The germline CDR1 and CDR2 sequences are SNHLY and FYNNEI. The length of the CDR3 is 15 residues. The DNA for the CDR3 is TGTGCCAGCAGTCTCCGGGACAGGGGCGCAGATACGCAGTATTTT. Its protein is CASSLRDRGADTQYF.

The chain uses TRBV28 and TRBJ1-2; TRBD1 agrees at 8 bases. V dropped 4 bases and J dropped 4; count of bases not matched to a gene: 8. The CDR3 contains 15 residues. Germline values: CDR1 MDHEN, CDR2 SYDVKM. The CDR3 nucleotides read TGTGCCAGCAGTTCCCCGACAGGGGCAAGCTATGGCTACACCTTC. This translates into CASSSPTGASYGYTF.

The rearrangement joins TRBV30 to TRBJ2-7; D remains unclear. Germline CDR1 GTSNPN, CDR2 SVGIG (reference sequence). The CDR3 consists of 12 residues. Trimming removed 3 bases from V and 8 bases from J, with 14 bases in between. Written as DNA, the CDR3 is TGTGCCTGGAGCAAGGACGAGTACAAGCAGTACTTC. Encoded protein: CAWSKDEYKQYF.

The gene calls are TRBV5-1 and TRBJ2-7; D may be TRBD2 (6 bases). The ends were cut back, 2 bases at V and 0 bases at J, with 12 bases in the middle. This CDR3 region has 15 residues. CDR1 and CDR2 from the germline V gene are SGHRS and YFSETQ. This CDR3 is CASSFGTGRSYEQYF. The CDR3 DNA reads TGCGCCAGCAGCTTTGGGACTGGCCGCTCCTACGAGCAGTACTTC.

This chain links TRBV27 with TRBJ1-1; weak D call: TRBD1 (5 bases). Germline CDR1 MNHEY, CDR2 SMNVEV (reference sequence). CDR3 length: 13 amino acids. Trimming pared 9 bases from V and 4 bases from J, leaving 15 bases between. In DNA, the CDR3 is TGTGCCAGTAAAGGGGCAAAATCCACTGAAGCTTTCTTT. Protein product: CASKGAKSTEAFF.

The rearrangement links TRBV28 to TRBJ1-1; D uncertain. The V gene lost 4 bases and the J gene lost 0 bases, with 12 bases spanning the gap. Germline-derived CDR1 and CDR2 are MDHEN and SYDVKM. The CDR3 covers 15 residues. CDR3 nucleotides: TGTGCCAGCAGTTCCCCCGAACTAGTGAACACTGAAGCTTTCTTT. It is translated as CASSSPELVNTEAFF.

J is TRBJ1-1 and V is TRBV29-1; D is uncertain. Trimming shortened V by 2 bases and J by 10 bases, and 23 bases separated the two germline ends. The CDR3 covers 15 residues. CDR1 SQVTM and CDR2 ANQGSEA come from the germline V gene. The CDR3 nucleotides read TGCAGCGTTGAAATTGGAGTTAGAGGTGGCCGGGGAGCTTTCTTT. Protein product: CSVEIGVRGGRGAFF.

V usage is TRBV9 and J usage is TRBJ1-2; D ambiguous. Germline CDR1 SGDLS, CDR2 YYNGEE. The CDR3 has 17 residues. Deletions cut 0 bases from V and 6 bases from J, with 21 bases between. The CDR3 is CASSVGLVPGLEDGYTF. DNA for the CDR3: TGTGCCAGCAGCGTAGGGTTGGTTCCCGGATTGGAGGATGGCTACACCTTC.